This TCR beta chain was obtained from a study of blood T cell repertoires in COVID-19. Study context: Nucleic acid was either cDNA or gDNA, and it came from T cells, B-cell-depleted T cells, or PBMCs.

Germline-derived CDR1 and CDR2 are SGHDT and YYEEEE. The CDR3 covers 18 residues. J lost 0 bases, V lost 5 bases, and 11 bases had no gene match. Clones were read by immunoSEQ multiplex PCR, and TCRdb kept only the in-frame ones, dropping some. The sample comprises approximately 360,000 clones, 90% of which are singletons, and 6.5% to 7% rests with the top ten. The origin of this receptor is a man younger than 35 with active or convalescent COVID-19. Material for sequencing was peripheral blood. This chain links TRBV5-6 with TRBJ2-3; TRBD1 agrees at 11 bases. The CDR3 loop is CASRTAGQGAVSTDTQYF. CDR3 nucleotide sequence: TGTGCCAGCAGAACCGCCGGACAGGGGGCTGTCAGCACAGATACGCAGTATTTT.